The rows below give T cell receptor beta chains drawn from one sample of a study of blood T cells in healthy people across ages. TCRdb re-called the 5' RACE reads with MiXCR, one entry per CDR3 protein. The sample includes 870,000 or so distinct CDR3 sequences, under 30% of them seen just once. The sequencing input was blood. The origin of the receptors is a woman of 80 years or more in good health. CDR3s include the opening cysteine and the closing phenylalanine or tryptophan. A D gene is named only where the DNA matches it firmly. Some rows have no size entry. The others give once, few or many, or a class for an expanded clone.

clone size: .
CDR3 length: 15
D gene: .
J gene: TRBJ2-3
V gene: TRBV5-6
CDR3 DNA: TGTGCCAGCAGCTTTGGGCAGGGCGTCGCAGATACGCAGTATTTT
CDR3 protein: CASSFGQGVADTQYF

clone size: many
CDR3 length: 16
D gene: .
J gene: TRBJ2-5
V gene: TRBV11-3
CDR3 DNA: TGTGCCAGCAGCTTAGATGGGACGAGGATCCAAGAGACCCAGTACTTC
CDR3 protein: CASSLDGTRIQETQYF

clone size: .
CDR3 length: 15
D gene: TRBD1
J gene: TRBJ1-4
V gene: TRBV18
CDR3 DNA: TGTGCCAGCTTAGCGAGGACAGGGCGGAATGAAAAACTGTTTTTT
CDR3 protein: CASLARTGRNEKLFF

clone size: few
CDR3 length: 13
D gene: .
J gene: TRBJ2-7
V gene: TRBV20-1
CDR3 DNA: TGCAGTGCTAGAAGTTGGGGTCAGTACGAGCAGTACTTC
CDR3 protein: CSARSWGQYEQYF

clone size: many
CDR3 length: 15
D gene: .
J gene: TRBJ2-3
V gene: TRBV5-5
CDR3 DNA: TGTGCCAGCAGCTTTTTTTCGGGTAGCACAGATACGCAGTATTTT
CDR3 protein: CASSFFSGSTDTQYF

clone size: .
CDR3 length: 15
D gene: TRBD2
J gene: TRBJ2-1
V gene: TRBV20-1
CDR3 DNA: TGCAGTGCCTTCGGACTAGCGGGGACATTCGATGAGCAGTTCTTC
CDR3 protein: CSAFGLAGTFDEQFF

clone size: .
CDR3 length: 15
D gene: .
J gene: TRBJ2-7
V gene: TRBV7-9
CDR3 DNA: TGTGCCAGCAGCCTTTCGGCGGGGGCGGTACGCGAGCAGTACTTC
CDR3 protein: CASSLSAGAVREQYF

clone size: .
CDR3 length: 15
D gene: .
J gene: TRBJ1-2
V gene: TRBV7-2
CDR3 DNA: TGTGCCAGCAGCTTAGTGAGTGGGCCGGCCTCGGGCTACACCTTC
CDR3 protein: CASSLVSGPASGYTF

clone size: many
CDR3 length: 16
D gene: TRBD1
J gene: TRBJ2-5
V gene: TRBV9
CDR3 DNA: TGTGCCAGCAGCCCATACGGACAGGGCCGTATGGAGACCCAGTACTTC
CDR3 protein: CASSPYGQGRMETQYF

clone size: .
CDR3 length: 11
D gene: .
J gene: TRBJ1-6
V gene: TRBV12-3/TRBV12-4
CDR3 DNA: TGTGCCAGCTCCCCCGGGACGCGGGTCCACTTT
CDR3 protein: CASSPGTRVHF

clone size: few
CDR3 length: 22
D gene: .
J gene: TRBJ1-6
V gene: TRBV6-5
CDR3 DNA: TGTGCCAGCAGTTACTCGAAAAGTTCAGGGACATATGGGAGCTCCTATAATTCACCCCTCCACTTT
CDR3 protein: CASSYSKSSGTYGSSYNSPLHF

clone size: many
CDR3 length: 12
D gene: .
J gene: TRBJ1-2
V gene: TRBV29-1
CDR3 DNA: TGCAGCGTTGAAGCAGGGACGGAGGGCTACACCTTC
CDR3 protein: CSVEAGTEGYTF

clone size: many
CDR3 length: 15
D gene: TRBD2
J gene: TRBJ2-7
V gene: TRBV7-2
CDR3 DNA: TGTGCCAGCAGCCGAACCGGGACTAGCTCTTACGAGCAGTACTTC
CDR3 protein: CASSRTGTSSYEQYF

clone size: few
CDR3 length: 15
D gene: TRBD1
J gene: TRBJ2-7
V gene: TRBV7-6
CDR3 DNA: TGTGCCAGCAGCTTCGGGACAGCGAGCTCCTACGAGCGGTACTTC
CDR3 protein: CASSFGTASSYERYF

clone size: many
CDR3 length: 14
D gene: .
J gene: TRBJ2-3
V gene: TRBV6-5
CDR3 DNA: TGTGCCAGCAGAATGGCGGGGATAACAGATACGCAGTATTTT
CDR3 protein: CASRMAGITDTQYF

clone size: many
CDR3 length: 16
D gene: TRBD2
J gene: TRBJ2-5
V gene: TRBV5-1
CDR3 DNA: TGCGCCAGCAGCTTGGGAGCGGGGGGACCTCAAGAGACCCAGTACTTC
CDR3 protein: CASSLGAGGPQETQYF

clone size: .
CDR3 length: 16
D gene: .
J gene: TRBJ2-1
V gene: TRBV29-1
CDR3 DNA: TGCAGCGTTGATGGTGTCGAGCGGAGGCGATCCAATGAGCAGTTCTTC
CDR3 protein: CSVDGVERRRSNEQFF

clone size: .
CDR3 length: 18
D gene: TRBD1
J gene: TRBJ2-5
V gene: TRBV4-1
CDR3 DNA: TGCGCCAGCAGCCCCCAACGGGCGGGGACAGGGGTACAAGAGACCCAGTACTTC
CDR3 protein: CASSPQRAGTGVQETQYF

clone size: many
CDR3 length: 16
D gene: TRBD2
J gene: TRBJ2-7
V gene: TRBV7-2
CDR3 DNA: TGTGCCAGCAGCTTTCGAGCGGGGGCCAAATCCTACGAGCAGTACTTC
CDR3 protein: CASSFRAGAKSYEQYF

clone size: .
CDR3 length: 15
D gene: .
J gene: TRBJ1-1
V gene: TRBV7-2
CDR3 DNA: TGTGCCAGCAGCTCCGGACGTATCATGAACACTGAAGCTTTCTTT
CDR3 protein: CASSSGRIMNTEAFF

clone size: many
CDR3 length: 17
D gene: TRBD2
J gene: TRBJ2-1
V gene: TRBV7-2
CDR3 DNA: TGTGCCAGCAGCTCTAGCGGGGGGGCGGGTTCCTACAATGAGCAGTTCTTC
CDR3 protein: CASSSSGGAGSYNEQFF

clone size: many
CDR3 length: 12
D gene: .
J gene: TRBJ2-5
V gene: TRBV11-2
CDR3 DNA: TGTGCCAGCAGCCAGGGGTGGCAGACCCAGTACTTC
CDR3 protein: CASSQGWQTQYF

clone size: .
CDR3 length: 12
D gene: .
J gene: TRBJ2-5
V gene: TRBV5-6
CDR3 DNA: TGTGCCAGCAGTTCACAGGACCTAAGAGGCTACTTC
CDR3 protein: CASSSQDLRGYF